Sequencing of this T cell receptor (beta chain) was carried out in a study of T-cell reconstitution after alpha-beta-depleted transplantation in children. Study-wide findings and caveats: Several hundred expanded graft clones reportedly gave rise to the alpha-beta T cells present about two months after transplant.

In regard to this clonotype: Antigen: not known.

Preparation of the TCRbeta library was carried out with unique molecular identifiers. In TCRdb, the PCR reads were re-called with MiXCR into one record per CDR3 protein. The sample holds 440,000 or so distinct CDR3 sequences, around 46% seen once. The material was PBMCs, obtained before TCRalphabeta/CD19-depleted stem cell transplant. The receptor was derived from a girl aged 2-10 years with aplastic anemia, due to receive a stem cell transplant.

CDR3 nucleotides: TGCAGCGTGGACAGGGGGAGCCACGAGCAGTACTTC. This gives the protein CSVDRGSHEQYF. This sequence joins TRBV29-1 and TRBJ2-7; 10 bases line up with TRBD1. The germline V gene has CDR1 SQVTM and CDR2 ANQGSEA. The junction had 4 bases not matched to a gene; V was cut back by 6 bases and J by 5 bases. This CDR3 spans 12 amino acids.